Each of the 21 T cell receptor beta chains below was sequenced from the same sample in a study of T cell changes during pregnancy in multiple sclerosis. Assay: immunoSEQ multiplex PCR; the TCRdb copy retains only in-frame clones and omits some. The sample has about 38,000 clones, approximately 92% seen once. The sequenced sample was CD8+ T cells from peripheral blood mononuclear cells, obtained after pregnancy. These receptors originate from a female donor with multiple sclerosis, enrolled in a pregnancy study.

The chain joins TRBV4-2 to TRBJ2-2; a possible D gene is TRBD2 (5 bases). Germline V gene lookup returns CDR1 LGHNA and CDR2 YNFKEQ. The CDR3 covers 17 residues. V dropped 0 bases and J dropped 1 base, with 12 bases sitting between them. The CDR3 is CASSQDQDFLNTGELFF. The CDR3, as DNA: TGTGCCAGCAGCCAAGATCAGGACTTCCTGAACACCGGGGAGCTGTTTTTT.

The chain links TRBV5-8 to TRBJ1-5, with 12 bases identical to TRBD1. Germline CDR1 SGHTS, CDR2 YDEGEE. The CDR3 extends over 16 amino acids. Trimming at V came to 1 base and at J to 6 bases, leaving 5 bases not matched to a gene. The CDR3 here is CASSLKGQGAGQPQHF. The CDR3 DNA is TGTGCCAGCAGCTTGAAGGGACAGGGGGCGGGTCAGCCCCAGCATTTT.

The chain is built from TRBV5-4 and TRBJ2-3; 11 nucleotides line up with TRBD2. Germline values: CDR1 SGHNT, CDR2 YYREEE (reference sequence). This CDR3 has 16 amino acids. After removal of 1 base from V and 5 bases from J, the junction contained 6 bases not matched to a gene. CDR3 DNA sequence: TGTGCCAGCAGCTTGATAGCGGGAGGGCCAGTAGATACGCAGTATTTT. The encoded protein is CASSLIAGGPVDTQYF.

J is TRBJ1-1 and V is TRBV27, with D tentatively TRBD1 (5 bases). Between the trimmed V and J ends, which lost 7 bases and 6 bases, there was a span of 18 bases. The CDR3 loop spans 14 amino acids. Looked up from germline, CDR1 is MNHEY and CDR2 is SMNVEV (reference sequence). The CDR3 DNA sequence: TGTGCCAGCATGACCTTCTCTGGGGCCGCTGAAGCTTTCTTT. Its translation is CASMTFSGAAEAFF.

The rearrangement links TRBV7-9 to TRBJ2-5; a weak D match, TRBD1 (5 bases). This CDR3 contains 12 residues. Per germline, CDR1 SEHNR and CDR2 FQNEAQ (reference sequence). V was shortened by 8 bases and J by 0 bases, with 7 bases between the two germline ends. CDR3 DNA: TGTGCCAGCCAGGGTTACCAAGAGACCCAGTACTTC. Translating it yields CASQGYQETQYF.

J is TRBJ1-3 and V is TRBV10-3, with a weak D call TRBD1 (6 bases). CDR3 size: 18 residues. Trimming took 6 bases from V and 0 from J, leaving 21 bases between them. Germline V gene data show CDR1 as ENHRY and CDR2 as SYGVKD. CDR3 coding DNA: TGTGCCATCAGACAGAAACAGGGAGTTCCTAGCTCTGGAAACACCATATATTTT. Protein sequence: CAIRQKQGVPSSGNTIYF.

The chain uses TRBV9 and TRBJ1-2; possibly TRBD1 for D (6 bases). The V gene's germline CDR1 is SGDLS and CDR2 YYNGEE. V shed 4 bases and J shed 0 bases, with 10 bases lying between them. This CDR3 comprises 14 residues. The CDR3 bases are TGTGCCAGCAGCCCCGGGGGGCCTAACTATGGCTACACCTTC. It encodes CASSPGGPNYGYTF. Drawing the rest from reference TRBV9 and TRBJ1-2, the complete variable domain is DSGVTQTPKHLITATGQRVTLRCSPRSGDLSVYWYQQSLDQGLQFLIQYYNGEERAKGNILERFSAQQFPDLHSELNLSSLELGDSALYFCASSPGGPNYGYTFGSGTRLTVV.

The chain combines TRBV4-1 with TRBJ1-1; D call uncertain. The germline V gene encodes CDR1 MGHRA and CDR2 YSYEKL. CDR3 length: 14 amino acids. Deletions cut 4 bases from V and 5 bases from J, with 14 bases between. The CDR3 DNA reads as TGCGCCAGCAGCCCCCGTAGCTCGCCGACTGAAGCTTTCTTT. Translating it yields CASSPRSSPTEAFF.

This chain connects TRBV28 to TRBJ2-1; the match to TRBD2 covers 9 bases. The CDR3 is 16 residues long. The V segment lost 5 bases and the J segment 7 bases; nucleotides outside the gene matches: 12. CDR1 and CDR2 (germline): MDHEN, SYDVKM. CDR3 amino acids: CASSPLLAGGANEQFF. DNA for the CDR3: TGTGCCAGCAGTCCCCTCCTGGCGGGAGGGGCGAATGAGCAGTTCTTC.

The CDR3 bases are TGTGCCAGCAGCTGGACACGCAATCAGCCCCAGCATTTT. This encodes CASSWTRNQPQHF. The chain employs TRBV7-3 and TRBJ1-5; D possibly corresponds to TRBD1 (5 bases). Trimming left V 4 bases short and J 2 bases short, with 6 bases between. This CDR3 is built from 13 residues. CDR1 and CDR2 (germline): SGHTA, FQGTGA. The full variable domain, completed using reference TRBV7-3 and TRBJ1-5, is GAGVSQTPSNKVTEKGKYVELRCDPISGHTALYWYRQSLGQGPEFLIYFQGTGAADDSGLPNDRFFAVRPEGSVSTLKIQRTERGDSAVYLCASSWTRNQPQHFGDGTRLSIL.

The genes are TRBV28 and TRBJ2-3; 8 nucleotides line up with TRBD1. This CDR3 is 14 amino acids long. V gave up 4 bases and J gave up 7 bases; unmatched junction bases: 7. The germline V gene encodes CDR1 MDHEN and CDR2 SYDVKM. CDR3 protein: CASSYGQGRNTQYF. The CDR3 coding sequence is TGTGCCAGCAGTTACGGACAGGGAAGGAATACGCAGTATTTT.

A single count supports this clone. This rearrangement joins TRBV5-6 to TRBJ2-5; 8 bases line up with TRBD2. CDR1 is SGHDT, CDR2 YYEEEE, per germline. The CDR3 runs to 14 residues. The junction had 3 bases not matched to a gene; V was cut back by 4 bases and J by 1 base. CDR3 sequence: CASSVGTSQETQYF. For the CDR3, the DNA is TGTGCCAGCAGCGTCGGGACTAGCCAAGAGACCCAGTACTTC.

V gene TRBV7-9 combines with J gene TRBJ1-1, with D tentatively TRBD1 (5 bases). The CDR3 is made up of 12 amino acids. CDR1 is SEHNR and CDR2 is FQNEAQ in the germline V gene (reference sequence). Trimming took off 5 bases at V and 5 bases at J, with 9 bases between the two ends. This CDR3 reads CASSPRQTEAFF. The DNA for the CDR3 is TGTGCCAGCAGCCCCCGACAGACTGAAGCTTTCTTT.

This clone has just one count. The chain carries TRBV9 and TRBJ2-3; 11 bases align to TRBD1. CDR1 SGDLS and CDR2 YYNGEE come from the germline V gene. This CDR3 is built from 15 residues. V gave up 7 bases and J gave up 3 bases; unmatched junction bases: 7. The chain's CDR3 is CASGEDRGRTDTQYF. The DNA of the CDR3 is TGTGCCAGCGGGGAGGACAGGGGGCGAACAGATACGCAGTATTTT. The variable domain in full, completed from reference TRBV9 and TRBJ2-3, reads DSGVTQTPKHLITATGQRVTLRCSPRSGDLSVYWYQQSLDQGLQFLIQYYNGEERAKGNILERFSAQQFPDLHSELNLSSLELGDSALYFCASGEDRGRTDTQYFGPGTRLTVL.

In nucleotides, the CDR3 is TGCGCCAGCAGCTTGCCTGGGCCCGAGCAGTTCTTC. Protein: CASSLPGPEQFF. The chain carries TRBV5-1 and TRBJ2-1; D unresolved. V lost 1 base and J 10 bases, leaving 9 bases between the germline ends. The germline V gene encodes CDR1 SGHRS and CDR2 YFSETQ. The CDR3 runs 12 residues.

The genes are TRBV27 and TRBJ1-2; 9 bases map to TRBD1. The CDR3 loop spans 15 amino acids. The junction had 6 bases not matched to a gene; V was cut back by 3 bases and J by 4 bases. CDR1 and CDR2 from the germline V gene are MNHEY and SMNVEV (reference sequence). CDR3 DNA sequence: TGTGCCAGCAGTTTGGGGACAGGGAATATCTATGGCTACACCTTC. Translation: CASSLGTGNIYGYTF.

The V call is TRBV7-9, the J call TRBJ2-7, with TRBD2 matching over 11 bases. CDR1 and CDR2 (germline): SEHNR, FQNEAQ (reference sequence). V shed 8 bases, J shed 0 bases, and the junction held 15 bases outside the gene matches. This CDR3 has 18 amino acids. The CDR3 loop reads CASVSSGGTLEPSYEQYF. Here the CDR3 DNA reads TGTGCCAGCGTCTCTAGCGGGGGGACCTTGGAGCCCTCCTACGAGCAGTACTTC. The whole variable domain, remainder taken from reference TRBV7-9 and TRBJ2-7, is DTGVSQNPRHKITKRGQNVTFRCDPISEHNRLYWYRQTLGQGPEFLTYFQNEAQLEKSRLLSDRFSAERPKGSFSTLEIQRTEQGDSAMYLCASVSSGGTLEPSYEQYFGPGTRLTVT.

The rearrangement uses TRBV9 and TRBJ2-7, with D possibly matching TRBD1 (6 bases). Germline V gene sequence: CDR1 SGDLS, CDR2 YYNGEE. This CDR3 is built from 16 residues. Between the trimmed V and J ends, which lost 0 bases and 4 bases, there was a span of 17 bases. This CDR3 reads CASSVGGGGAEYEQYF. The CDR3 region has the DNA TGTGCCAGCAGCGTAGGAGGTGGGGGCGCGGAATACGAGCAGTACTTC.

The rearrangement uses TRBV7-9 and TRBJ2-3; D uncertain. Germline-derived CDR1 and CDR2 are SEHNR and FQNEAQ (reference sequence). The V end lost 0 bases, the J end lost 2 bases, and 12 bases lay between the germline ends. The CDR3 runs 16 residues. The CDR3 nucleotides are TGTGCCAGCAGCTTAGCCGCGTCTTCCCTCACAGATACGCAGTATTTT. Its protein is CASSLAASSLTDTQYF. The full variable domain, its missing parts supplied by reference TRBV7-9 and TRBJ2-3, is DTGVSQNPRHKITKRGQNVTFRCDPISEHNRLYWYRQTLGQGPEFLTYFQNEAQLEKSRLLSDRFSAERPKGSFSTLEIQRTEQGDSAMYLCASSLAASSLTDTQYFGPGTRLTVL.

The genes are TRBV27 and TRBJ2-7; 7 bases fit TRBD1. Germline CDR1 is MNHEY and CDR2 is SMNVEV (reference sequence). The CDR3 runs 12 residues. The J segment lost 2 bases and the V segment lost 10 bases, leaving 5 bases of the junction unmatched. The CDR3 region has the DNA TGTGCCACCGGAGACAGGGCCTACGAGCAGTACTTC. Translation: CATGDRAYEQYF.

The chain recombines TRBV6-1 with TRBJ1-1; TRBD1 matches 8 bases. V shed 11 bases and J 5 bases; nucleotides not matched to a gene: 16. The CDR3 runs 15 residues. Germline-derived CDR1 and CDR2 are MNHNS and SASEGT. The CDR3 DNA reads as TGTGCCGGGGCAGGGGGCGAAGGGATTAGGACTGAAGCTTTCTTT. It translates to CAGAGGEGIRTEAFF.